The present T cell receptor (beta chain) was sequenced within a study of T cell responses to AZD1222 COVID-19 vaccine. Profiled with immunoSEQ multiplex PCR; TCRdb holds only in-frame clones, not every one. The sample consists of about 86,000 clones, about 92% of them appearing once. Study-wide results and limits: A reported finding is that nearly half of spike-specific TCRs target unmutated variant regions.

A word on this clone: Its antigen is currently unknown.

Germline CDR1 reads SGDLS; CDR2 reads YYNGEE. V shed 0 bases, J shed 6 bases, and the junction held 10 bases outside the gene matches. There are 16 residues in the CDR3. The receptor comes from an adult in good health. This chain links TRBV9 with TRBJ2-7; 9 nucleotides line up with TRBD2. Sequencing was performed on peripheral blood, taken on day 0 of AZD1222 vaccination. The CDR3 spells CASSVAGAAGGLEQYF. CDR3 DNA sequence: TGTGCCAGCAGCGTAGCAGGTGCGGCGGGGGGGCTCGAGCAGTACTTC.